These 4 T cell receptor beta chains came from one sample sequenced in a study of beta chain features in type 1 diabetes. cDNA synthesis used the whole RNA isolate, giving expressed TCRB sequences. Sequenced by immunoSEQ multiplex PCR; TCRdb stores in-frame clones only, minus some. The table lists 680,000 or so clones, roughly a sixth of them singletons. The sequenced sample was naive CD4+ T cells from blood. The receptors shown here come from a young man in good health.

The rearrangement links TRBV7-6 to TRBJ1-2; D unclear. Trimming stripped 1 base from V and 2 bases from J, with 11 bases between. The CDR3 totals 15 residues. The germline CDR1 and CDR2 sequences are SGHVS and FNYEAQ. The CDR3 coding sequence is TGTGCCAGCAGCTTAGACCCGCCGTGGAACTATGGCTACACCTTC. This encodes CASSLDPPWNYGYTF.

This chain joins TRBV19 and TRBJ1-1, with 7 bases fitting TRBD1. The length of the CDR3 is 14 residues. CDR1 is LNHDA, CDR2 SQIVND, per germline (reference sequence). J was trimmed by 1 base and V by 6 bases; bases with no gene match: 5. The CDR3 loop reads CASSVRGENTEAFF. CDR3 nucleotide sequence: TGTGCCAGTAGCGTCAGGGGGGAGAACACTGAAGCTTTCTTT.

The CDR3 reads CASSLGLAGGETQYF. The CDR3 DNA reads TGTGCCAGCAGTTTGGGACTAGCGGGAGGAGAGACCCAGTACTTC. This chain joins TRBV27 and TRBJ2-5; 15 bases map to TRBD2. Germline trimming cut 3 bases from V and 4 bases from J; bases unmatched to any gene: 0. The length of the CDR3 is 15 residues. The germline gives CDR1 MNHEY, CDR2 SMNVEV (reference sequence).

The chain has TRBV11-1 and TRBJ2-3; tentatively, D is TRBD1 (6 bases). This CDR3 has 15 residues. Germline V gene data show CDR1 as SGHAT and CDR2 as FQDESV (reference sequence). The V and J ends lost 5 bases and 1 base respectively, with 13 bases between them. CDR3 sequence: CASSVVDSRTDTQYF. CDR3 DNA sequence: TGTGCCAGCAGCGTCGTGGACAGCCGCACAGATACGCAGTATTTT.